The 9 T cell receptor beta chains below come from one sample, sequenced in a study of control samples from healthy donors and cancer patients. The assay was immunoSEQ multiplex PCR, and TCRdb's table has in-frame clones only and misses some. The sample lists 150,000 to 200,000 clones; approximately 86% were seen once. Sequencing input: blood. Receptors originate from a man in his late teens or twenties in good health.

The chain is built from TRBV28 and TRBJ2-2, with no clear D. CDR1 and CDR2 (germline): MDHEN, SYDVKM. The CDR3 is 15 amino acids. The ends were cut back, 6 bases at V and 3 bases at J, with 14 bases in the middle. This CDR3 reads CASSTPKFYTGELFF. CDR3 coding DNA: TGTGCCAGCAGCACTCCAAAATTCTACACCGGGGAGCTGTTTTTT.

This clone was observed a handful of times. V and J are TRBV4-2 and TRBJ2-3; TRBD2 aligns across 7 bases. J gave up 3 bases and V 1 base, and 4 bases lay outside the gene matches. This CDR3 is built from 15 residues. Germline lookup yields CDR1 LGHNA and CDR2 YNFKEQ. CDR3 loop: CASSQAAGITDTQYF. The DNA for the CDR3 is TGTGCCAGCAGCCAAGCAGCGGGGATAACAGATACGCAGTATTTT.

The rearrangement uses TRBV7-2 and TRBJ2-3, with a tentative D call TRBD2 (7 bases). V was clipped by 8 bases and J by 2 bases, with 14 bases between them. This CDR3 has 14 amino acids. Germline CDR1 reads SGHTA; CDR2 reads FQGNSA. CDR3: CASHKGGYTDTQYF. The CDR3 nucleotides are TGTGCCAGCCATAAGGGGGGGTACACAGATACGCAGTATTTT. The whole variable domain, remainder taken from reference TRBV7-2 and TRBJ2-3, is GAGVSQSPSNKVTEKGKDVELRCDPISGHTALYWYRQSLGQGLEFLIYFQGNSAPDKSGLPSDRFSAERTGGSVSTLTIQRTQQEDSAVYLCASHKGGYTDTQYFGPGTRLTVL.

This CDR3 is CASRGPSRGGATGELFF. The CDR3 DNA reads TGCGCCAGCAGAGGACCCTCCCGCGGGGGGGCAACCGGGGAGCTGTTTTTT. The chain recombines TRBV10-2 with TRBJ2-2; 9 bases align to TRBD2. This CDR3 has 17 amino acids. Per the germline V gene, CDR1 is WSHSY and CDR2 is SAAADI. Trimming at V came to 6 bases and at J to 5 bases, leaving 13 bases not matched to a gene.

The chain combines TRBV27 with TRBJ2-5; D not certain. There are 15 residues in the CDR3. Trimming cost V 0 bases and J 3 bases, with 11 bases left between them. CDR1 and CDR2 from the germline V gene are MNHEY and SMNVEV (reference sequence). CDR3 nucleotides: TGTGCCAGCAGTTTATCTCTCGTCCCAAAAGAGACCCAGTACTTC. This sequence encodes CASSLSLVPKETQYF.

The V gene is TRBV2, the J gene TRBJ2-7; 9 bases are shared with TRBD2. J lost 0 bases, V lost 6 bases, and 6 bases had no gene match. The CDR3 runs to 15 residues. Germline CDR1 and CDR2: SNHLY and FYNNEI. CDR3 nucleotide sequence: TGTGCCAGCAGCCAAGCGGGGGGACTCTCCTACGAGCAGTACTTC. The encoded protein is CASSQAGGLSYEQYF.

The chain combines TRBV28 with TRBJ2-7; TRBD1 matches 7 bases. Per germline, CDR1 MDHEN and CDR2 SYDVKM. The CDR3 is 12 amino acids. V dropped 6 bases and J dropped 3; count of bases not matched to a gene: 2. As DNA, the CDR3 is TGTGCCAGCAGGGGACAGCTCTACGAGCAGTACTTC. Translated, it gives CASRGQLYEQYF.

J is TRBJ1-5 and V is TRBV6-1, with D possibly matching TRBD1 (6 bases). V was clipped by 2 bases and J by 0 bases, with 20 bases between them. Germline values: CDR1 MNHNS, CDR2 SASEGT. The CDR3 totals 19 residues. The chain's CDR3 is CASSERWGGTFNSNQPQHF. CDR3 coding DNA: TGTGCCAGCAGTGAAAGGTGGGGGGGGACATTTAATAGCAATCAGCCCCAGCATTTT.

The V call is TRBV30, the J call TRBJ1-3, with 9 bases aligning to TRBD1. Germline CDR1 and CDR2: GTSNPN and SVGIG (reference sequence). V trimming: 3 bases; J trimming: 6 bases; junction bases outside the gene matches: 9. The CDR3 contains 15 residues. The CDR3 nucleotides are TGTGCCTGGAGGACTAGGGACAGGGATGAAAACACCATATATTTT. The encoded protein is CAWRTRDRDENTIYF.